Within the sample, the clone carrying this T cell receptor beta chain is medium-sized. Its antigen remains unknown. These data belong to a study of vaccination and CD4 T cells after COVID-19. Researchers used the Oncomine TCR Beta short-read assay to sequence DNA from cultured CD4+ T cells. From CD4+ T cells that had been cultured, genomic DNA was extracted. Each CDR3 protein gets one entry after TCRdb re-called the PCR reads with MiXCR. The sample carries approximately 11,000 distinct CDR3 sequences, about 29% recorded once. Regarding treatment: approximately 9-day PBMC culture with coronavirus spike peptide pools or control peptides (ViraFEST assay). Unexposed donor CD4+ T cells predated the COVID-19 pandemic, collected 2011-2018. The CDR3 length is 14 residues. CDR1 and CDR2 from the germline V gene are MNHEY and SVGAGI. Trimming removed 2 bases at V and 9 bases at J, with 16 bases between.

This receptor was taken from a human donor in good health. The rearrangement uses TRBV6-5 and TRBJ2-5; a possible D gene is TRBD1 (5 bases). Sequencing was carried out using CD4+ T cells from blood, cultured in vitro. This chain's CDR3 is CASSYGASPMAQYF. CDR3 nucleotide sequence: TGTGCCAGCAGTTACGGGGCCAGCCCTATGGCCCAGTACTTC.